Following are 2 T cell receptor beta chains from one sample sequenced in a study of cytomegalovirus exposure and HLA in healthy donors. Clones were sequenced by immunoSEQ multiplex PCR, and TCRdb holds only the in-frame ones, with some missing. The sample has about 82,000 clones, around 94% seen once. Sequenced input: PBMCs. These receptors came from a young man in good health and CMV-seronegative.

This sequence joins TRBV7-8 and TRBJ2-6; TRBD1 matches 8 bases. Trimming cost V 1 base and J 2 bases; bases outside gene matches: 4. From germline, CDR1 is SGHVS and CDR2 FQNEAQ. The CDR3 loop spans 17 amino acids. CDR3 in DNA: TGTGCCAGCAGCTTAGGGCAGGGGGCCCCTGGGGCCAACGTCCTGACTTTC. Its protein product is CASSLGQGAPGANVLTF.

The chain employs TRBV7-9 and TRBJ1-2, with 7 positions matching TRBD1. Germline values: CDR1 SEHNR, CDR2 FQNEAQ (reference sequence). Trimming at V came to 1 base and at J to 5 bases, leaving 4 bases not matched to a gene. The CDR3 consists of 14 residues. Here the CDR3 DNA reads TGTGCCAGCAGCTTAGACAGGGGCCGATATGGCTACACCTTC. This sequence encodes CASSLDRGRYGYTF.